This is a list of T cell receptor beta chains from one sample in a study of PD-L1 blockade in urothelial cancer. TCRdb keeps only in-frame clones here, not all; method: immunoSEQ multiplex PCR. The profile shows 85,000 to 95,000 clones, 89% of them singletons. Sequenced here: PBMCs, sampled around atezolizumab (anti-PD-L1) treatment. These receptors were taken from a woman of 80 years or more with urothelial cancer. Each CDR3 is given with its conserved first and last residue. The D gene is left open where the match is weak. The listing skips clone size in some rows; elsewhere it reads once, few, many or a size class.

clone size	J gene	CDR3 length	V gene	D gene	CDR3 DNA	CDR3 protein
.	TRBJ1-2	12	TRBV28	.	TGTGCCAGCACACGGGAAAACTATGGCTACACCTTC	CASTRENYGYTF
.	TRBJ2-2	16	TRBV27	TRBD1	TGTGCCAGCAGTAAACCGGGACAGGGGAACACCGGGGAGCTGTTTTTT	CASSKPGQGNTGELFF
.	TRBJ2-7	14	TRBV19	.	TGTGCCAGTAGTATAGATGGCAGTTCCTACGAGCAGTACTTC	CASSIDGSSYEQYF
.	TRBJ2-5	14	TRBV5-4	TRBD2	TGTGCCAGCAGCTGGGGACTAGCGGGAGAGACCCAGTACTTC	CASSWGLAGETQYF
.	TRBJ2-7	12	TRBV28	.	TGTGCCAGCAGTCACGGCTCCTACGAGCAGTACTTC	CASSHGSYEQYF
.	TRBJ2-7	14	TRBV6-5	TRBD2	TGTGCCAGCAAGACTAGCGGGAGGTCCTACGAGCAGTACTTC	CASKTSGRSYEQYF
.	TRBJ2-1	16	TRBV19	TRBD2	TGTGCCAGTAGTATCCGGACTAGCGGGAGGGCAGGCGAGCAGTTCTTC	CASSIRTSGRAGEQFF
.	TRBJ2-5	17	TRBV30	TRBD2	TGTGCCTGGAGCCTCACCCTAGCGGGAGGGCTAGGGGAGACCCAGTACTTC	CAWSLTLAGGLGETQYF
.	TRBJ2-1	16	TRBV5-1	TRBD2	TGCGCCAGCAGCCCCATAGCGGGAGGGCCCCGGAATGAGCAGTTCTTC	CASSPIAGGPRNEQFF
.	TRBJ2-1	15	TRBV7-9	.	TGTGCCAGCAGCTATGCCCAGCGTTCCTACAATGAGCAGTTCTTC	CASSYAQRSYNEQFF
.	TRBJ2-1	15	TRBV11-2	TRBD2	TGTGCCAGCAGCGCCGGACTAGCGGGAGGGTCTGAGCAGTTCTTC	CASSAGLAGGSEQFF
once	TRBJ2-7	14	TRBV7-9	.	TGTGCCAGCAGGGATGAGACAGGCCGCTACGAGCAGTACTTC	CASRDETGRYEQYF